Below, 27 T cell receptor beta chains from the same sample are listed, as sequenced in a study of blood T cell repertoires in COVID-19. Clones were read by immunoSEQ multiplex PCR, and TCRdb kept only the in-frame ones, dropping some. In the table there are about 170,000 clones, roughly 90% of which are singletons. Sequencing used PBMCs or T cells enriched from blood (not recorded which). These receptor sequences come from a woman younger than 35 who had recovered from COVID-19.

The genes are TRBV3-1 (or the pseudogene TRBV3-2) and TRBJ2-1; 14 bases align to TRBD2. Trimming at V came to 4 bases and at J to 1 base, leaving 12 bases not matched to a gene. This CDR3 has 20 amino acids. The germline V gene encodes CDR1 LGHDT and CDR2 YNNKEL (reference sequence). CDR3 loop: CASSRSSGLAGVRSYNEQFF. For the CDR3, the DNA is TGTGCCAGCAGCCGTTCGTCGGGACTAGCGGGAGTCCGGTCCTACAATGAGCAGTTCTTC.

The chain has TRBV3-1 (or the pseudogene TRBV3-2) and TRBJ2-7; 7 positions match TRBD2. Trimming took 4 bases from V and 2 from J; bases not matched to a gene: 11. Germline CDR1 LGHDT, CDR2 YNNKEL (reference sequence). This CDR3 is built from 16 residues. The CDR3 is CASSLGLPTSPYEQYF. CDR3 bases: TGTGCCAGCAGCCTGGGACTACCGACTTCCCCCTACGAGCAGTACTTC.

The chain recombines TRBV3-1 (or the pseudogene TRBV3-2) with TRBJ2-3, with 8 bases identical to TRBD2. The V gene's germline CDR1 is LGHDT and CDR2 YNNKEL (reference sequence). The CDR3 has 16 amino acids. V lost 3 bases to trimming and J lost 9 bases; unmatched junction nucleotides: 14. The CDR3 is CASSHPGSGTQGTQYF. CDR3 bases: TGTGCCAGCAGCCACCCAGGTAGCGGGACCCAGGGCACGCAGTATTTT.

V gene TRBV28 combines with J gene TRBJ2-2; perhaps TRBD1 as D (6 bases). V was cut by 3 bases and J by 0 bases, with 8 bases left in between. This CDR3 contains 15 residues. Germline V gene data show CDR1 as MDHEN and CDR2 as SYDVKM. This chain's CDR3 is CASSLDSSNTGELFF. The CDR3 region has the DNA TGTGCCAGCAGTTTGGACAGTTCGAACACCGGGGAGCTGTTTTTT.

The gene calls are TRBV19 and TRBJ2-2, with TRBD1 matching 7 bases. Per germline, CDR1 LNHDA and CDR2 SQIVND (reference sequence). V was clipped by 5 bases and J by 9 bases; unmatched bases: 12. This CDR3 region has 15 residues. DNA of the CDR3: TGTGCCAGTAGTCCCTCTAAGACAGGGTTTCGGGAGCTGTTTTTT. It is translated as CASSPSKTGFRELFF.

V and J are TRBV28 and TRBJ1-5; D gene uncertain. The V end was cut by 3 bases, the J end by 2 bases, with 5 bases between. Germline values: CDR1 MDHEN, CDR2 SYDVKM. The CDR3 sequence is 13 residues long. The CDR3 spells CASSFLGNQPQHF. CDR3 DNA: TGTGCCAGCAGTTTCCTCGGCAATCAGCCCCAGCATTTT.

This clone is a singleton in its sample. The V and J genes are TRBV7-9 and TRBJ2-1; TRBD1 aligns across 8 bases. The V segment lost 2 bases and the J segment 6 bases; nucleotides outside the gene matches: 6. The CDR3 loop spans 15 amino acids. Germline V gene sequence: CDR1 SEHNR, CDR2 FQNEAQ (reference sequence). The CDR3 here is CASSLYQGATNEQFF. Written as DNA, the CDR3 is TGTGCCAGCAGCTTATACCAGGGGGCGACCAATGAGCAGTTCTTC.

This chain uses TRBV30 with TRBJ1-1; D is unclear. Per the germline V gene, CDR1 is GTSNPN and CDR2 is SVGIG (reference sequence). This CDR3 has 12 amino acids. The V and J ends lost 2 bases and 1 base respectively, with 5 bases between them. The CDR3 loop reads CAWSQANTEAFF. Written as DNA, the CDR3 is TGTGCCTGGAGTCAGGCGAACACTGAAGCTTTCTTT.

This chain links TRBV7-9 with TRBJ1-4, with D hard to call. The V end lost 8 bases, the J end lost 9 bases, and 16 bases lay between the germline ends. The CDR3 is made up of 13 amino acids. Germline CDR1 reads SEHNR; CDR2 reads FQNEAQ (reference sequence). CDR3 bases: TGTGCCAGCGAAAGCTCGGGTATGAAAAAACTGTTTTTT. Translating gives CASESSGMKKLFF.

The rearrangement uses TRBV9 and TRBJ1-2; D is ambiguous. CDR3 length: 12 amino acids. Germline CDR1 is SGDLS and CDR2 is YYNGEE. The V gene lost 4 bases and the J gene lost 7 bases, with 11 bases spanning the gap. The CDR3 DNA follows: TGTGCCAGCAGCCAAGGAACAGCTGGCTACACCTTC. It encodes CASSQGTAGYTF. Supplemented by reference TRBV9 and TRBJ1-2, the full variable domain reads DSGVTQTPKHLITATGQRVTLRCSPRSGDLSVYWYQQSLDQGLQFLIQYYNGEERAKGNILERFSAQQFPDLHSELNLSSLELGDSALYFCASSQGTAGYTFGSGTRLTVV.

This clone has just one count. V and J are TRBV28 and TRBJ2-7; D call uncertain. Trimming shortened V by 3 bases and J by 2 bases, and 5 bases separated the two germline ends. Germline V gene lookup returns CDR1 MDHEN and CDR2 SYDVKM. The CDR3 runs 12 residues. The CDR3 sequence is CASSFYTYEQYF. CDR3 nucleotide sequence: TGTGCCAGCAGTTTTTACACCTACGAGCAGTACTTC.

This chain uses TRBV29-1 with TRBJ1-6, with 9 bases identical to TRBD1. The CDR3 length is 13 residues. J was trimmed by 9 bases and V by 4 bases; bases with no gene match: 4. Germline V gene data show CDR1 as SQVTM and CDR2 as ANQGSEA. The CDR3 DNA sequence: TGCAGCGTTGGGACAGGGGTCGGTTCACCCCTCCACTTT. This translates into CSVGTGVGSPLHF.

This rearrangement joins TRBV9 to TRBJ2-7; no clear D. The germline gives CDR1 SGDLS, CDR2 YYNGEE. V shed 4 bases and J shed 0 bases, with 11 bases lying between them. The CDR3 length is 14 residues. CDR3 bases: TGTGCCAGCAGCCTACCGTCAAGCTCCTACGAGCAGTACTTC. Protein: CASSLPSSSYEQYF.

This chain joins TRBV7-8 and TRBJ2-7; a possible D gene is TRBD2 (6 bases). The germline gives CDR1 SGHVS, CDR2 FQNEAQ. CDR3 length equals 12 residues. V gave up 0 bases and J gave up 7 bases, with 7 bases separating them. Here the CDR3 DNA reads TGTGCCAGCAGCTTAGCGGGACTTGAGCAGTACTTC. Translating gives CASSLAGLEQYF.

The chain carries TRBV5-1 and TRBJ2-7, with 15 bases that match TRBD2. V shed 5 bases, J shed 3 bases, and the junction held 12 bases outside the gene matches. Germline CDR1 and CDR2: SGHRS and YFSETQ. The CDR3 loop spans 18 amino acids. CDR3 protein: CASSFTGTSGRNSYEQYF. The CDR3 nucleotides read TGCGCCAGCAGTTTTACCGGGACTAGCGGGAGGAATAGCTACGAGCAGTACTTC.

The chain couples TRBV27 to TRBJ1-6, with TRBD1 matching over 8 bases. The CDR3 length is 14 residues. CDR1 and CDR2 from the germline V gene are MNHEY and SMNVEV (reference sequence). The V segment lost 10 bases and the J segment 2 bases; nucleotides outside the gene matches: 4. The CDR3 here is CATSQGAYNSPLHF. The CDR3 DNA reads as TGTGCCACCTCACAGGGGGCCTATAATTCACCCCTCCACTTT.

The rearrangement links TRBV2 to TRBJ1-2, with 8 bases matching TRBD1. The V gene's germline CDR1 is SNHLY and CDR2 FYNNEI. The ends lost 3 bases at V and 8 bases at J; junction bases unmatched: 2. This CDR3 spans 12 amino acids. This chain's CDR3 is CASSDRGRGYTF. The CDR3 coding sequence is TGTGCCAGCAGTGACAGGGGGCGCGGCTACACCTTC.

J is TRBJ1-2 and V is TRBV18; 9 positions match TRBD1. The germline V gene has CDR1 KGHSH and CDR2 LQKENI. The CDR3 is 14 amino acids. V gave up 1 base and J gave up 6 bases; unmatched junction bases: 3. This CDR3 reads CASSPLDRGNGYTF. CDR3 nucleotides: TGTGCCAGCTCACCACTGGACAGGGGAAATGGCTACACCTTC.

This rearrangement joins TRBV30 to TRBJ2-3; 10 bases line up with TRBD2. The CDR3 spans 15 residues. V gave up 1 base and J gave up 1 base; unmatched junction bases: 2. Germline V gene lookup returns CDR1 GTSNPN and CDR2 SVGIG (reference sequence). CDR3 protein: CAWSATSGGTDTQYF. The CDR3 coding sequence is TGTGCCTGGAGTGCAACTAGCGGGGGCACAGATACGCAGTATTTT.

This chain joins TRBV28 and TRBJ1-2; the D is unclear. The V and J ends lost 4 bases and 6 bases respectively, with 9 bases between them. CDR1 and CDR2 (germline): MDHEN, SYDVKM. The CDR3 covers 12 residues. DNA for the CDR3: TGTGCCAGCAGTTCACTCTTGGATGGCTACACCTTC. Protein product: CASSSLLDGYTF.

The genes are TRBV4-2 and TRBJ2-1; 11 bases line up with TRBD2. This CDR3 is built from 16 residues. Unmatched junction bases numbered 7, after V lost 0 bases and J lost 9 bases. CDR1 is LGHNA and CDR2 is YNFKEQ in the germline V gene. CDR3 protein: CASSQEISGRDGEQFF. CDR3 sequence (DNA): TGTGCCAGCAGCCAAGAGATTAGCGGGAGGGACGGTGAGCAGTTCTTC.

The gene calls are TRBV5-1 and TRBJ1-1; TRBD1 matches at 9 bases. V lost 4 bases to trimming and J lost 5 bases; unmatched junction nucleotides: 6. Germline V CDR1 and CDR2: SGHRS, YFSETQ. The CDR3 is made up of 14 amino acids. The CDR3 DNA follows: TGCGCCAGCAGCGGACAGGGGAGGGGAACTGAAGCTTTCTTT. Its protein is CASSGQGRGTEAFF.

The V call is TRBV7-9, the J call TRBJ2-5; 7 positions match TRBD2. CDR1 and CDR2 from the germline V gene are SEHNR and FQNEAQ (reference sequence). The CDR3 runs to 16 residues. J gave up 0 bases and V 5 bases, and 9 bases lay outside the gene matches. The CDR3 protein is CASSHTALADQETQYF. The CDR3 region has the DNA TGTGCCAGCAGCCACACCGCGCTAGCGGACCAAGAGACCCAGTACTTC.

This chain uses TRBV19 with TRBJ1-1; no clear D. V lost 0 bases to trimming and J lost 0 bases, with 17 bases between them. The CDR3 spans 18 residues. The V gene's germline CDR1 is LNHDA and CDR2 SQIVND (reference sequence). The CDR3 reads CASSIDLFGARMNTEAFF. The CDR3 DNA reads TGTGCCAGTAGTATAGACCTCTTCGGTGCCCGCATGAACACTGAAGCTTTCTTT.

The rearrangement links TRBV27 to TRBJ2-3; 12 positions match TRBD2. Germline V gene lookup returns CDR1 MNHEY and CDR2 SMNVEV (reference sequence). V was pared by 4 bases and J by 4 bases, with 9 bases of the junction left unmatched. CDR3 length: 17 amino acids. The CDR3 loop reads CASSSNLAGGPPDTQYF. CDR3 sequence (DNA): TGTGCCAGCAGTTCTAATCTAGCGGGAGGGCCCCCAGATACGCAGTATTTT.

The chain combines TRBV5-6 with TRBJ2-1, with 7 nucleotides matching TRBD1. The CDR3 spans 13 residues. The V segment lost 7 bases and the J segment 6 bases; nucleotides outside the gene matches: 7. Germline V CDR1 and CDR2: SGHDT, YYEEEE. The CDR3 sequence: CASARGPANEQFF. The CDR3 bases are TGTGCCAGCGCGAGGGGGCCGGCCAATGAGCAGTTCTTC.

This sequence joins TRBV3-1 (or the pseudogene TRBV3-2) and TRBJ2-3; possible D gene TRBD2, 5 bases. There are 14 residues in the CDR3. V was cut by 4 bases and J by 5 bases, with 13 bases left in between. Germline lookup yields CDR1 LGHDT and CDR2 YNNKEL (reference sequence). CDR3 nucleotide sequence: TGTGCCAGCAGCCCACAAACCCGGGGAGATACGCAGTATTTT. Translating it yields CASSPQTRGDTQYF.